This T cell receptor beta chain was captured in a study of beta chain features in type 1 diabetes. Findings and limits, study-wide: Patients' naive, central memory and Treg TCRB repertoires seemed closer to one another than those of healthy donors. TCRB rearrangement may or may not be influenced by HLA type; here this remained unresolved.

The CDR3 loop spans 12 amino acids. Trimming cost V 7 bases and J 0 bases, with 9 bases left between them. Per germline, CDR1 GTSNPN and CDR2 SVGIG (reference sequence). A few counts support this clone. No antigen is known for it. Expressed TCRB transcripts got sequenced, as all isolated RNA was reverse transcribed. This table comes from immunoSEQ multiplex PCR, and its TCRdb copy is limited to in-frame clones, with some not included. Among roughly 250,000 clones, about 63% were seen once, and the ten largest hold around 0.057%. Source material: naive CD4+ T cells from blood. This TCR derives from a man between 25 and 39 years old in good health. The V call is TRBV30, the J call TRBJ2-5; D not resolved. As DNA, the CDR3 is TGTGCCTTCTCCCGGGACCAAGAGACCCAGTACTTC. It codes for CAFSRDQETQYF.